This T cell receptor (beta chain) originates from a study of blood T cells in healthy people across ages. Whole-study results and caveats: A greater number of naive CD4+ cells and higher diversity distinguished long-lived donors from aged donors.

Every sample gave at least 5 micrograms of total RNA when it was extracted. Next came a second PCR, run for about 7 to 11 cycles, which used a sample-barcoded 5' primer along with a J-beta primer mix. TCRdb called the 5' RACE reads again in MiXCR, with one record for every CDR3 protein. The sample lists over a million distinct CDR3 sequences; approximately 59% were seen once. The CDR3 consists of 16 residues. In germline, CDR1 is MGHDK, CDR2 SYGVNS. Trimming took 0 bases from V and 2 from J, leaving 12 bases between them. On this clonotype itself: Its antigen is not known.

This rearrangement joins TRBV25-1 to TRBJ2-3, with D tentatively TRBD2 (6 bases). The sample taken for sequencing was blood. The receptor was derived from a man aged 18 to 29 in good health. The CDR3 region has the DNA TGTGCCAGCAGTGAATATGCTAGCGTAAACACAGATACGCAGTATTTT. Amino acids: CASSEYASVNTDTQYF. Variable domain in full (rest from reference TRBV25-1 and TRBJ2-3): EADIYQTPRYLVIGTGKKITLECSQTMGHDKMYWYQQDPGMELHLIHYSYGVNSTEKGDLSSESTVSRIRTEHFPLTLESARPSHTSQYLCASSEYASVNTDTQYFGPGTRLTVL.